These 4 T cell receptor beta chains were sequenced from one sample in a study of CD8+ T cells in alopecia areata. Sequencing relied on a cDNA template that was reverse transcribed from extracted RNA. TCRdb's copy holds only in-frame clones and misses some; the assay was immunoSEQ multiplex PCR. The sample yields some 170,000 clones, around 71% seen once. The specimen was CD8+ T cells sorted from blood, collected at week 0. Receptors originate from a human donor with alopecia areata.

In nucleotides, the CDR3 is TGCGCCAGCAGTCAATCTTGTGGCTACACCTTC. Amino acids: CASSQSCGYTF. The genes are TRBV23-1 and TRBJ1-2; D is unresolved. TRBV23-1 belongs to the ORF category, with a function that is uncertain. The CDR3 is made up of 11 amino acids. V was shortened by 0 bases and J by 7 bases, with 3 bases between the two germline ends.

This clone was found a few times. The V and J genes are TRBV6-5 and TRBJ2-7; D unclear. This CDR3 region has 13 residues. The germline gives CDR1 MNHEY, CDR2 SVGAGI. V lost 7 bases and J 0 bases, leaving 10 bases between the germline ends. The CDR3 nucleotides are TGTGCCAGCACAGACGATAGCTCCTACGAGCAGTACTTC. It specifies CASTDDSSYEQYF.

This chain connects TRBV7-8 to TRBJ2-6, with 9 bases lining up with TRBD1. Germline CDR1 is SGHVS and CDR2 is FQNEAQ. Trimming removed 7 bases from V and 4 bases from J; junction bases left unmatched: 11. This CDR3 comprises 17 residues. CDR3 region: CASTRTGAEGGANVLTF. In DNA form, the CDR3 reads TGTGCCAGCACCCGGACAGGGGCTGAAGGAGGGGCCAACGTCCTGACTTTC.

This clone was recorded a few times. The chain is built from TRBV10-3 and TRBJ2-1; 14 nucleotides agree with TRBD2. The CDR3 consists of 14 residues. V shed 10 bases, J shed 4 bases, and the junction held 3 bases outside the gene matches. Looked up from germline, CDR1 is ENHRY and CDR2 is SYGVKD. CDR3 in amino acids: CATGTSGGYNEQFF. The CDR3 bases are TGTGCCACCGGGACTAGCGGGGGATACAATGAGCAGTTCTTC.